This entry is about one TCR beta chain. In the original workflow: Amplification with reference gene primers provided the estimates of nucleated cell counts. Assay used: immunoSEQ multiplex PCR; TCRdb lists only in-frame clones, some missing. V and J calls plus clone size are reproduced from that table; the DNA served to infer D and trimming. The data show 80,000 to 100,000 clones, with 70% to 85% seen just once and about a tenth held by the top ten. This record comes from a study of blood T cell repertoires in COVID-19. The wider study: Specimens from acute and convalescent COVID-19 originated in the United States, Italy and Spain. Sample material is recorded as cDNA or gDNA derived from T cells, B-cell-depleted T cells, or PBMCs.

V shed 3 bases and J shed 1 base, with 8 bases lying between them. In germline, CDR1 is SGHNT, CDR2 YYREEE (reference sequence). This CDR3 contains 14 residues. Sequences were obtained from peripheral blood. V is TRBV5-4 and J is TRBJ2-4, with D unresolved. The clonotype comes from a man aged 65 to 79 with active or convalescent COVID-19. CDR3 in DNA: TGTGCCAGCAGCTCCGTAAGCGCCAAAAACATTCAGTACTTC. Residues: CASSSVSAKNIQYF.